The sequence of this T cell receptor beta chain was determined in a study of blood T cell repertoires in COVID-19. Looking at the study overall: Sites across the United States, Italy and Spain contributed samples from acute and convalescent COVID-19. The analysed material was cDNA or gDNA that came from T cells, B-cell-depleted T cells, or PBMCs.

Trimming stripped 2 bases from V and 4 bases from J, with 18 bases between. The length of the CDR3 is 18 residues. Germline V gene sequence: CDR1 KGHSH, CDR2 LQKENI. Source study methods: For nucleated cells, counts were estimated from reference gene primer amplification. Sequencing was performed with immunoSEQ multiplex PCR; in TCRdb, only in-frame clones are kept and a portion is missing. V, J and clone size are those of that table, while D and trimming were read from the DNA. The sample contains some 99,000 clones, over 75% of which appear only once. This TCR derives from a woman between 50 and 59 years old with acute or convalescent COVID-19. The chain joins TRBV18 to TRBJ1-6, with a weak D call TRBD1 (6 bases). Sequenced input: peripheral blood. CDR3 sequence (DNA): TGTGCCAGCTCACCAGACTTGGCTGAACAGGGTTATAATTCACCCCTCCACTTT. This translates into CASSPDLAEQGYNSPLHF.